The rows below give T cell receptor beta chains drawn from one sample of a study of T cells after yellow fever vaccination. MiXCR was run by TCRdb on the 5' RACE reads, yielding one entry per CDR3 protein. Here the sample spans roughly 520,000 distinct CDR3 sequences, 21% being singletons. The source material was PBMCs, sampled roughly 23 days after the first yellow fever vaccination. The receptors stem from a man between 18 and 35 years old who received the YFV17D yellow fever vaccine. Both conserved end residues are part of each CDR3. A D gene is named only where the DNA matches it firmly. Size is stated for part of the rows, as once, few or many counts, or as a class when the clone is expanded.

15 TRBJ2-1 TRBV7-2 - - TGTGCCAGCAGCTTATTTCCGGGGGCCGACAATGAGCAGTTCTTC CASSLFPGADNEQFF
15 TRBJ2-1 TRBV5-5 - TRBD2 TGTGCCAGCAGCTCCCCGGGACTAGCCTTCAATGAGCAGTTCTTC CASSSPGLAFNEQFF
13 TRBJ2-2 TRBV10-3 few - TGTGCCATCAGGCGAGGGGCTGGCGGGGAGCTGTTTTTT CAIRRGAGGELFF
16 TRBJ1-6 TRBV20-1 - - TGCAGTGCTAGAGATCCCTCGGGTTCCTATAATTCACCCCTCCACTTT CSARDPSGSYNSPLHF
19 TRBJ2-2 TRBV11-2 few TRBD2 TGTGCCAGCAGCCCCGCCCCGACTAGCGGGGGTGTGTGGGCCGGGGAGCTGTTTTTT CASSPAPTSGGVWAGELFF
13 TRBJ2-5 TRBV29-1 once TRBD2 TGCAGCGTCTGGCGGGGGAACCAAGAGACCCAGTACTTC CSVWRGNQETQYF
14 TRBJ1-1 TRBV5-4 few - TGTGCCAGCTTCGAAGGACCGATAAACACTGAAGCTTTCTTT CASFEGPINTEAFF
13 TRBJ2-7 TRBV29-1 - - TGCAGCGTTGACTCAGCGGTGGGGTACGAGCAGTACTTC CSVDSAVGYEQYF
17 TRBJ2-3 TRBV5-1 - TRBD2 TGCGCCAGCAGCTCCCTAGCGGGGGGGTCAAACACAGATACGCAGTATTTT CASSSLAGGSNTDTQYF
12 TRBJ1-1 TRBV12-3/TRBV12-4 few - TGTGCCAGCAGTCCCCGTTACACTGAAGCTTTCTTT CASSPRYTEAFF
16 TRBJ2-5 TRBV6-1 few TRBD1 TGTGCCAGCAGTACCGTAATCGACAGGGGCGGCGAGACCCAGTACTTC CASSTVIDRGGETQYF
13 TRBJ2-1 TRBV7-2 few TRBD1 TGTGCCAGCAGCCCCCAGGGGGTGAATGAGCAGTTCTTC CASSPQGVNEQFF
11 TRBJ1-2 TRBV28 - - TGTGCCTGCGGGGTTAACTATGGCTACACCTTC CACGVNYGYTF
14 TRBJ2-5 TRBV28 - TRBD1 TGTGCCAGCAGTCCGAGGGACAGCCAAGAGACCCAGTACTTC CASSPRDSQETQYF
15 TRBJ2-1 TRBV25-1 - TRBD1 TGTGCCAGCAGACCCGGGACAGGGGCGTACAATGAGCAGTTCTTC CASRPGTGAYNEQFF
17 TRBJ1-6 TRBV7-2 - - TGTGCCAGCAGCTTAGTAGGGTCGGGGGACTATAATTCACCCCTCCACTTT CASSLVGSGDYNSPLHF
11 TRBJ2-1 TRBV7-9 - - TGTGCCAGCAGCCATGGGGGTCAGCAGTTCTTC CASSHGGQQFF
14 TRBJ2-1 TRBV29-1 few TRBD1 TGCAGCGTTCCACAGGGGGGCTTATACAATGAGCAGTTCTTC CSVPQGGLYNEQFF
13 TRBJ1-5 TRBV18 - - TGTGCCAGCTCCGTATCAGGGAAACAGCCCCAGCATTTT CASSVSGKQPQHF
13 TRBJ2-3 TRBV7-2 - - TGTGCCAGCAGCTTATGGGTCACAGATACGCAGTATTTT CASSLWVTDTQYF
14 TRBJ1-1 TRBV9 - - TGTGCCAGCAGCGTAGGAGGGGTGAACACTGAAGCTTTCTTT CASSVGGVNTEAFF
13 TRBJ2-1 TRBV6-6 - - TGTGCCAGCAGCCTTAGACAGGGACTGGAGCAGTTCTTC CASSLRQGLEQFF
10 TRBJ2-1 TRBV12-3/TRBV12-4 - TRBD2 TGTGCCAGCAGCGGGGGGGGGCAGTTCTTC CASSGGGQFF
16 TRBJ2-1 TRBV28 - - TGTGCCAGCAGTCCCGGAGGGCAGGGAGGGGGCAATGAGCAGTTCTTC CASSPGGQGGGNEQFF
16 TRBJ2-5 TRBV4-1 - - TGCGCCAGCAGCCAAGTTCGGAAGAGTCTCCAAGAGACCCAGTACTTC CASSQVRKSLQETQYF
10 TRBJ1-2 TRBV4-2 few - TGTGCCAGCGGGGGTGCGGGCTACACCTTC CASGGAGYTF
14 TRBJ2-2 TRBV29-1 few - TGCAGCGTTGAGTCGGGTGGTGGGACCGGGGAGCTGTTTTTT CSVESGGGTGELFF
17 TRBJ1-5 TRBV6-4 - - TGTGCCAGCAACGCCTCCTCAGGGATTCATAGCAATCAGCCCCAGCATTTT CASNASSGIHSNQPQHF
17 TRBJ2-1 TRBV9 few TRBD2 TGTGCCAGCAGCGAGGGACTAGCGGGGGGGTTACTCAATGAGCAGTTCTTC CASSEGLAGGLLNEQFF
14 TRBJ1-2 TRBV6-1 few - TGTGCCAGCAGAAGACTAACAGGCCCCTATGGCTACACCTTC CASRRLTGPYGYTF
12 TRBJ2-1 TRBV5-1 many - TGTGCCAGCAGTTTGCAGGGAAATGAGCAGTTCTTC CASSLQGNEQFF
11 TRBJ1-1 TRBV24-1 few - TGTGCCACCAGTGGGGCCGGTGAAGCTTTCTTT CATSGAGEAFF
15 TRBJ2-5 TRBV4-3 - - TGCGCCAGCAGCCAAGATAAGACTCTACAAGAGACCCAGTACTTC CASSQDKTLQETQYF
14 TRBJ2-7 TRBV7-6 many - TGTGCCAGCAGCTTAGGGGGCACGTCCTATGAGCAGTACTTC CASSLGGTSYEQYF
15 TRBJ2-1 TRBV21-1 - - TGTGCCAGCAGGCGAAGGAGGGATCCCTACAATGAGCAGTTCTTC CASRRRRDPYNEQFF
15 TRBJ1-5 TRBV12-3/TRBV12-4 few - TGTGCCAGCAGTAGCCGTTTCGAGAGCAATCAGCCCCAGCATTTT CASSSRFESNQPQHF
12 TRBJ2-7 TRBV12-3/TRBV12-4 - - TGTGCCAGCAATCCCGGGGGCCACGAGCAGTACTTC CASNPGGHEQYF
14 TRBJ2-7 TRBV12-3/TRBV12-4 few - TGTGCCAGCAGTCGAGACAGTCCCCCTTACGAGCAGTACTTC CASSRDSPPYEQYF
14 TRBJ2-2 TRBV5-1 few - TGCGCCAGCAGCGAACCGGGGCGAACCGGGGAGCTGTTTTTT CASSEPGRTGELFF
13 TRBJ2-5 TRBV7-3 once - TGTGCCAGCAGCTTCACAGCTATGGAGACCCAGTACTTC CASSFTAMETQYF
16 TRBJ2-1 TRBV28 few TRBD1 TGTGCCAGCAGTTTAATGCAGGGGGTTCTGGACAATGAGCAGTTCTTC CASSLMQGVLDNEQFF
14 TRBJ2-1 TRBV20-1 few - TGCAGTGCTTTCGTGGAGGGGGCTAGGAATGAGCAGTTCTTC CSAFVEGARNEQFF